This T cell receptor beta chain was captured in a study of response to subunit inactivated influenza vaccine (dated by TCRdb to 2016 to 2018). For context, the study as a whole: To follow how T cells responded to a trivalent subunit inactivated influenza vaccine, the researchers relied on deep quantitative profiling of the T cell receptor repertoire. General findings and caveats noted by the study authors: It was suggested by the authors that each seasonal influenza vaccination may recruit only a limited number of new T cells.

As concerns this clonotype: What this receptor recognizes is not known. No much larger clone is present one base from it, and per-base qualities are unavailable.

The library was produced with RT-PCR. The instrument was an Illumina HiSeq 2500. TCRdb reprocessed the public reads (quality trimming at Q25 with fastp, clone calling with MiXCR) and kept in-frame beta chains. Identical CDR3 proteins give one entry, which carries the most common genes and DNA. This sample holds about 570,000 distinct CDR3 sequences; around 11% were observed only once. The ten most abundant clones make up 9.5% to 12% of the sample. V is pared back by 0 bases and J by 3 bases, with 6 bases lying between the germline termini. Based on the germline V gene, the CDR1 and CDR2 sequences are LGHNA and YSLEER. The CDR3, cysteine through phenylalanine, is 13 amino acids long. Only CDR3 DNA is held: 39 bases, read in frame from base 1. The same sample was also used in a study of T cells expressing NK-cell markers. Per the second study: 5'RACE template switching, by which a universal primer site and unique molecular identifiers were added, was used to make TCR beta cDNA libraries. Roughly 8 donors provided sorted CD3+CD56+NKG2C+, CD3+CD56+NKG2C- and CD3+CD56-NKG2C+ T-cell subsets, whose TCR beta-chain repertoires were profiled. Among the eight sequenced donors, only one was HCMV-seronegative, while the other seven were HCMV-seropositive. In several experiments an anti-gammadeltaTCR antibody was added to restrict sorting to alphabetaTCR-expressing T cells. In roughly 6 donors, the dominant CD3+CD56+NKG2C+ clonotypes ranked among the top 10 CD8+ clonotypes, making up roughly 1.0-7.0% of CD8+ T cells. Those dominant clonotypes were again the most abundant among CD3+CD56-NKG2C+ cells in a handful of donors, at roughly 25-60.1%. It remained unclear whether the expanded NKG2C-expressing T cell clones were specific for HCMV antigens. Randomly selected healthy volunteers, three men and five women, were used as the eight sequenced donors. HCMV serostatus was determined by detecting HCMV-specific IgG in serum with a commercial ELISA kit. Ficoll density gradient centrifugation was used to isolate peripheral blood mononuclear cells from blood. For five or six donors, unsorted PBMC were also used to sequence bulk peripheral blood T-cell repertoires. cDNA synthesis was primed from the TCR beta constant segment and was followed by two successive PCR amplification steps. Sequencing of the libraries produced 2 x 150 bp reads on Illumina HiSeq 2000/2500, MiSeq or NextSeq. MIGEC was used to demultiplex reads and group reads by UMI, and MiTCR was used to assemble and quantify clonotypes. To exclude erroneous sequences, only TCR cDNA sequences supported by at least two reads were retained. The tcR package was used for downstream repertoire analysis, with clonotypes matched between fractions based on CDR3 nucleotide sequence plus V segment. VDJmatch was used to annotate antigen specificity against VDJdb, with one amino acid substitution in CDR3 allowed.

This TCR was sampled from a man between 50 and 59 years old who received an inactivated influenza vaccine. Donor details come from another sample of the same person, matched by shared clones. This chain joins TRBV4-3 to TRBJ2-7, with the identity of the D gene unclear. The sequences come from PBMCs from blood, collected on the day of vaccination. The CDR3 corresponds to CASSQDTIYEQYF. In nucleotides, the sequence is TGCGCCAGCAGCCAAGATACAATCTACGAGCAGTACTTC.